This paragraph covers one TCR beta chain sequence. The data are from a study of T cell changes during pregnancy in multiple sclerosis. This CDR3 is 18 amino acids long. V lost 9 bases to trimming and J lost 2 bases; unmatched junction nucleotides: 12. Per the germline V gene, CDR1 is SEHNR and CDR2 is FQNEAQ (reference sequence). Sequencing was performed with immunoSEQ multiplex PCR; in TCRdb, only in-frame clones are kept and a portion is missing. The sample has 81,000 or so clones, approximately 91% seen once. Sequenced here: PBMCs, sampled in the first trimester of pregnancy. The chain couples TRBV7-9 to TRBJ2-3, with TRBD2 matching 15 bases. This clonotype was sampled from a female donor in good health, serving as a control in a pregnancy study. Some clones in this sample may be carry-over from other donors' samples. In DNA, the CDR3 is TGTGCCAGTGCCAGGACTAGCGGGAGGGCCTTCGACACAGATACGCAGTATTTT. Its protein is CASARTSGRAFDTDTQYF.